This TCR beta chain was identified in a study of CD8+ T cells in alopecia areata (dated by TCRdb to 2017 to 2018). About the full investigation: Treated patients were enrolled in an open-label pilot trial of oral tofacitinib, 5 to 10 mg twice daily, for moderate-to-severe alopecia areata. Patients received tofacitinib for 6 to 18 months and were then followed off drug for 6 months to check for delayed response and recurrence. The study used high-throughput TCRbeta sequencing to examine T cell clonal expansion in alopecia areata, in both the C3H/HeJ mouse model and human patients. In humans, TCRbeta sequencing was performed on scalp tissue and on sorted CD4+ and CD8+ peripheral blood T cells from healthy controls and from patients with patchy or totalis/universalis alopecia areata. Biopsies were taken from tofacitinib-treated patients at baseline and at 4 and 24 weeks of treatment, and a later scalp biopsy was taken in several of the tofacitinib-treated patients. Clonality in the scalp was compared among normal scalp (n=4), patchy alopecia areata scalp (n=8), and alopecia totalis/universalis scalp (n=8). RNA was extracted with the PAXgene miRNA kit for fixed scalp, the miRNeasy kit for PBMCs, and the RNeasy kit for mouse skin. TCRbeta CDR3 regions were amplified by immunoSEQ multiplex PCR using 35 Vbeta forward and 13 Jbeta reverse primers. What the work shows at the level of the full study, not this receptor alone: Unlike mouse skin, which is dominated by gammadelta T cells, normal human skin has resident alphabeta T cells that are also sequenced, and this complicates analysis of the scalp TCR repertoire. Lesional scalp, especially in alopecia totalis/universalis, showed higher clonality and more expanded CD8+ clones than normal scalp, suggesting antigenic drive. TCR sequences shared between patients were less clear than in mice, possibly partly because of HLA diversity in the patient population.

The germline V gene yields SQVTM for CDR1 and ANQGSEA for CDR2. The CDR3 numbers 12 residues from cysteine through phenylalanine. Of all the DNA, just the CDR3 is kept, 36 bases in frame from base 1. V gives up 6 bases and J gives up 7 bases, and the segment between their germline ends measures 15 bases. Notes on this clone: No antigen is known for it. Base qualities are missing; no much larger clone stands one base away.

Library construction relied on the immunoSEQ multiplex PCR assay. RNA was extracted from all samples and reverse transcribed into cDNA as template for TCR sequencing. First-strand cDNA was synthesized with SuperScript III using a 2:1 mix of oligo-dT and random hexamers. A synthetic immune receptor repertoire was used to assess amplification bias, and residual bias was removed computationally. Processing in the source paper ran as follows. Raw reads were preprocessed for error removal, and CDR3 was defined according to IMGT conventions as running from the conserved cysteine to phenylalanine. To get clonality, Shannon entropy was normalized by log2 of the number of productive unique TCRs and the result was subtracted from 1. CD4 or CD8 identity of scalp clones was inferred by cross-referencing scalp TCRbeta sequences with sorted blood CD4 and CD8 repertoires. TCRdb took over this immuneACCESS table, retaining in-frame rearrangements with V and J assigned. Such tables are incomplete; in checked studies, under half of the missing clones stem from an unresolved V gene, and the remainder is unexplained. V and J calls and clone size are given by that table; D and trimming were obtained from the DNA. Here the sample has 130,000 to 150,000 clones; approximately 50% occur a single time. 0.95% to 1% of the sample lies in the top ten.

The sample's time point label, in plain terms: baseline before oral tofacitinib. From alopecia areata patients, peripheral blood was collected along with lesional scalp punch biopsies. PBMCs were isolated by density centrifugation and stained for CD3, CD4 and CD8, and CD4+ and CD8+ T cells were sorted on a FACSAria. This chain joins TRBV29-1 to TRBJ1-2, and the D gene may be TRBD1, 6 bases matching. This material consisted of CD4+ T cells sorted from blood, taken at week 0. This receptor was taken from a human donor with alopecia areata. The nucleotides are TGCAGCGTGGGGGCAGGGTGGAGTGGCTACACCTTC. This yields the protein CSVGAGWSGYTF.